Below are 8 T cell receptor beta chains sequenced from a single sample in a study of T cells expressing NK-cell markers. From its re-call of the 5' RACE reads, TCRdb lists each CDR3 protein once, without DNA. The sample spans about 410,000 distinct CDR3 sequences; the ten largest clones claim about 10%. Sequences were obtained from blood T cells: a sorted CD56 or NKG2C T cell subset, CD4+ or CD8+ T cells, or bulk PBMC T cells (not recorded which). The receptors originated from a woman between 50 and 59 years old in good health.

This chain links TRBV12-3 or TRBV12-4 with TRBJ2-2. The CDR3 consists of 12 residues. This chain's CDR3 is CASWLGAGELFF.

The rearrangement joins TRBV7-8 to TRBJ2-1; TCRdb's D gene call, TRBD2, goes unchecked for lack of DNA. Germline V gene sequence: CDR1 SGHVS, CDR2 FQNEAQ. The CDR3 loop spans 14 amino acids. The CDR3 sequence is CASSLGSSVNEQFF.

The chain is built from TRBV7-6 and TRBJ2-5; TCRdb picks TRBD1, but there is no DNA to check that call. Germline V gene data show CDR1 as SGHVS and CDR2 as FNYEAQ. The CDR3 spans 12 residues. CDR3 sequence reads: CASINRGETQYF.

The chain links TRBV5-1 to TRBJ2-1; the D gene TCRdb calls, TRBD2, cannot be checked with no DNA. Germline V gives CDR1 SGHRS, CDR2 YFSETQ. The CDR3 consists of 16 residues. CDR3 sequence reads: CASASIGGGAYNEQFF.

This chain joins TRBV7-8 and TRBJ2-3; TCRdb designates TRBD1, a call that cannot be tested without DNA. This CDR3 contains 15 residues. Germline V gene sequence: CDR1 SGHVS, CDR2 FQNEAQ. The CDR3 sequence is CASSSDRGPTDTQYF.

The chain joins TRBV11-3 to TRBJ1-1. Germline V gene lookup returns CDR1 SGHNT and CDR2 YENEEA. This CDR3 comprises 13 residues. CDR3 residues: CARAGRWLTEAFF.

The V and J genes are TRBV29-1 and TRBJ2-7; no DNA is available, so the TRBD2 call from TCRdb remains unchecked. The germline V gene encodes CDR1 SQVTM and CDR2 ANQGSEA. The CDR3 has 13 residues. This CDR3 reads CSAQEVPTYEQYF.

V and J are TRBV21-1 and TRBJ1-2; lacking DNA, the TRBD1 call made by TCRdb goes unchecked. TRBV21-1 is an annotated pseudogene. The CDR3 runs 15 residues. This CDR3 is CASSQGHKEIQGYTF.